What follows describes a single T cell receptor beta chain. V shed 4 bases and J 6 bases; nucleotides not matched to a gene: 7. There are 15 residues in the CDR3. CDR1 is LNHNV, CDR2 YYDKDF, per germline (reference sequence). This sample was taken from a study of blood T cell repertoires in COVID-19. Generated by immunoSEQ multiplex PCR, the TCRdb table keeps only in-frame clones and is missing some. The sample includes tens of thousands of clones, around 88% of them seen just once. The J gene is TRBJ1-5, the V gene TRBV15; TRBD1 agrees at 9 bases. This receptor was obtained from a human donor in a cohort sampled during active COVID-19. Sequencing was performed on peripheral blood. This CDR3 is CATSIKQGAGQPQHF. Written as DNA, the CDR3 is TGTGCCACCAGCATAAAACAGGGGGCGGGTCAGCCCCAGCATTTT.